One sample yielded the 32 T cell receptor beta chains listed below, sequenced in a study of CD4 and CD8 cells across lung adenocarcinoma regions. One entry per CDR3 protein results from TCRdb running MiXCR on the PCR reads. The data hold about 16,000 distinct CDR3 sequences, with around 53% observed a single time. Sequencing was carried out using CD8+ T cells from the center of a lung tumor. The source is a female donor with lung adenocarcinoma. The CD4 and CD8 labels of this study may be unreliable.

The rearrangement links TRBV6-5 to TRBJ1-3; D ambiguous. Germline CDR1 reads MNHEY; CDR2 reads SVGAGI. V was cut by 2 bases and J by 0 bases, with 11 bases left in between. This CDR3 is 16 amino acids long. CDR3 DNA sequence: TGTGCCAGCAGTTACGACGGACGGGCCTCTGGAAACACCATATATTTT. Encoded protein: CASSYDGRASGNTIYF.

The chain uses TRBV7-2 and TRBJ2-5; the D gene is possibly TRBD1 (5 bases). TRBJ2-7 matches the DNA end more closely, so the J call is doubtful. CDR3 length equals 14 residues. The germline CDR1 and CDR2 sequences are SGHTA and FQGNSA. CDR3 nucleotides: TGTGCCAGCAGCTCCGGCCAGGGCCCCTACGAGCAGTACTTC. As protein: CASSSGQGPYEQYF.

As concerns this clonotype: One end of the junction is discordant with germline, which a read error may explain. The chain carries TRBV6-1 and TRBJ2-3; 7 bases line up with TRBD1. CDR1 is MNHNS, CDR2 SASEGT, per germline. The CDR3 is made up of 16 amino acids. The DNA of the CDR3 is TGTGCCAGCAGTGCTAGGGGGCAGCGAGCCACAGATATGCAGTATTTC. It yields the protein CASSARGQRATDMQYF.

This chain uses TRBV6-1 with TRBJ2-1, with 9 bases that match TRBD2. The CDR3 has 14 amino acids. V was pared by 4 bases and J by 6 bases, with 4 bases of the junction left unmatched. Germline V gives CDR1 MNHNS, CDR2 SASEGT. CDR3: CASSVIAGVNEQFF. In nucleotides, the CDR3 is TGTGCCAGCAGTGTAATAGCGGGAGTCAATGAGCAGTTCTTC.

This clonotype was recorded a few times. The chain joins TRBV6-2 or TRBV6-3 to TRBJ1-5; 12 bases fit TRBD1. This CDR3 region has 15 residues. The J segment lost 6 bases and the V segment lost 5 bases, leaving 5 bases of the junction unmatched. Per the germline V gene, CDR1 is MNHEY and CDR2 is SVGEGT. CDR3 in amino acids: CASSPGTGGVQPQHF. The CDR3 DNA reads as TGTGCCAGCAGTCCCGGGACAGGGGGCGTTCAGCCCCAGCATTTT.

The chain couples TRBV27 to TRBJ2-1, with a tentative D call TRBD2 (6 bases). The V gene's germline CDR1 is MNHEY and CDR2 SMNVEV (reference sequence). Trimming removed 6 bases from V and 0 bases from J, with 12 bases in between. The CDR3 has 15 residues. CDR3 bases: TGTGCCAGCAGCCTAGCGAGAAGCTCCTACAATGAGCAGTTCTTC. This encodes CASSLARSSYNEQFF.

This clonotype is termed medium-sized (0.01 to 0.1%). This chain joins TRBV6-1 and TRBJ2-3; D is unclear. The CDR3 has 14 amino acids. V gave up 1 base and J gave up 2 bases, with 7 bases separating them. Germline V gene data show CDR1 as MNHNS and CDR2 as SASEGT. DNA of the CDR3: TGTGCCAGCAGTGAAGGGTTAGCCACAGATACGCAGTATTTT. Translation: CASSEGLATDTQYF.

The rearrangement links TRBV6-1 to TRBJ2-3; 10 nucleotides match TRBD2. Germline trimming cut 2 bases from V and 3 bases from J; bases unmatched to any gene: 5. Germline lookup yields CDR1 MNHNS and CDR2 SASEGT. This CDR3 spans 16 amino acids. CDR3 sequence (DNA): TGTGCCAGCAGTGAATTCCGGACTAGCGGTACAGATACGCAGTATTTT. This translates into CASSEFRTSGTDTQYF.

As regards this clonotype: The junction differs from germline at one of its ends, possibly a read error. V is TRBV6-1 and J is TRBJ2-4; D gene unclear. The CDR3 spans 15 residues. Germline values: CDR1 MNHNS, CDR2 SASEGT. The DNA of the CDR3 is TGTGCCAGCGCCACGAGGCGGTGGGCCAAAGACACGCAGTACTTT. It codes for CASATRRWAKDTQYF.

The genes are TRBV6-1 and TRBJ2-3; TRBD1 matches 7 bases. The V and J ends lost 6 bases and 12 bases, in that order; junction bases with no gene match: 21. Germline lookup yields CDR1 MNHNS and CDR2 SASEGT. This CDR3 region has 16 residues. As DNA, the CDR3 is TGTGCCAGCAGCCTTAGGGGGCTGCCAGCCAAAAACACTCAGTATTTT. Protein sequence: CASSLRGLPAKNTQYF.

The chain employs TRBV3-1 and TRBJ2-3; the match to TRBD2 covers 10 bases. CDR3 length: 17 amino acids. The germline CDR1 and CDR2 sequences are LGHDT and YNNKEL (reference sequence). Trimming cost V 0 bases and J 3 bases; bases outside gene matches: 6. CDR3 loop: CASSQDVGLAATDTQYF. In DNA, the CDR3 is TGTGCCAGCAGCCAAGACGTCGGACTAGCGGCGACAGATACGCAGTATTTT.

The CDR3 region is CASSEVGTHYEQYF. Here the CDR3 DNA reads TGTGCCAGCAGTGAGGTCGGGACACACTACGAGCAGTACTTC. This sequence joins TRBV6-1 and TRBJ2-5; tentatively, D is TRBD1 (6 bases). Matching the DNA end better, TRBJ2-7 makes the J call doubtful. This CDR3 comprises 14 residues. Germline-derived CDR1 and CDR2 are MNHNS and SASEGT.

The rearrangement joins TRBV6-1 to TRBJ2-5; D not resolved. The last part of the DNA fits TRBJ2-7 better; the J call may be wrong. From germline, CDR1 is MNHNS and CDR2 SASEGT. The CDR3 spans 14 residues. CDR3 sequence reads: CASSEIPHIGEQYF. In DNA, the CDR3 is TGTGCCAGCAGTGAAATCCCCCATATCGGCGAGCAGTACTTC.

The chain recombines TRBV4-1 with TRBJ2-1; 12 nucleotides match TRBD1. The J call may be mistaken, given a closer DNA end match to TRBJ2-7. Per germline, CDR1 MGHRA and CDR2 YSYEKL. CDR3 length: 15 amino acids. The DNA for the CDR3 is TGCGCCAGCAGCCCGGGACAGGGGGCCGCCTACGAGCAGTACTTC. This sequence encodes CASSPGQGAAYEQYF.

Details on this clonotype: One end of the junction is discordant with germline, which a read error may explain. The V and J genes are TRBV6-1 and TRBJ2-3; TRBD2 matches at 8 bases. Germline lookup yields CDR1 MNHNS and CDR2 SASEGT. CDR3 size: 16 residues. The DNA for the CDR3 is TGTGCCAGCAGTCCTAGCGGGCACCGTGACACAGATACCCAGTATTTT. As protein: CASSPSGHRDTDTQYF.

V usage is TRBV10-1 and J usage is TRBJ2-5; D is uncertain. Gene TRBJ2-7 matches the end of the DNA better, so the J call may be wrong. The germline gives CDR1 WNHNN, CDR2 SYGVQD (reference sequence). CDR3 size: 15 residues. The CDR3 DNA reads as TGCGCCAGCAGTGAGTCTTCTAGTCAGGACGGCGAGCAGTACTTC. As protein: CASSESSSQDGEQYF.

About this clonotype: One junction end disagrees with the germline gene, perhaps due to a read error. The rearrangement uses TRBV6-1 and TRBJ2-4; no clear D. CDR3 length equals 12 residues. The germline V gene has CDR1 MNHNS and CDR2 SASEGT. DNA of the CDR3: TGTGCCAGCAGTGAAGCCACAGACATGCAGTACTTC. It encodes CASSEATDMQYF.

As concerns this clonotype: In this CDR3 the conserved last residue, phenylalanine or tryptophan, is missing, so a read error is likely. The limits of the CDR3 on the DNA are not certain, so only TCRdb's listed CDR3 is given. The gene calls are TRBV22-1 and TRBJ2-5; the DNA was not used to check the table's D call, TRBD1. TRBV22-1 constitutes a pseudogene. The CDR3 numbers 11 amino acids, ends counted. The CDR3 reads CPGPGVSLFPY.

The chain employs TRBV10-2 and TRBJ2-4; 8 nucleotides match TRBD2. The CDR3 runs to 16 residues. Looked up from germline, CDR1 is WSHSY and CDR2 is SAAADI. J gave up 8 bases and V 1 base, and 10 bases lay outside the gene matches. CDR3 sequence (DNA): TGCGCCAGCAGTGAGTTAAACAGCGGGAGAGTGGACATTCAGTACTTC. The encoded protein is CASSELNSGRVDIQYF.

This clonotype has just a few counts. The junction does not match germline at one end; this may be a read error. V gene TRBV10-1 combines with J gene TRBJ2-4, with 8 bases matching TRBD1. Looked up from germline, CDR1 is WNHNN and CDR2 is SYGVQD (reference sequence). The CDR3 has 14 amino acids. The CDR3 bases are TGCGGCAGCAGGGGGCTGTCAGCCAAAGATACTCAGTACTTC. As protein: CGSRGLSAKDTQYF.

This clonotype was counted a single time. The rearrangement uses TRBV6-1 and TRBJ2-1, with 7 positions matching TRBD1. Unmatched junction bases numbered 10, after V lost 7 bases and J lost 4 bases. CDR1 MNHNS and CDR2 SASEGT come from the germline V gene. The CDR3 covers 15 residues. The CDR3 DNA follows: TGTGCCAGCAACCACAGGGGAAGGGGATACAATGAGCAGTTCTTC. This codes for CASNHRGRGYNEQFF.

For this clonotype: The junction departs from the called germline gene at one end, perhaps through a read error. This rearrangement joins TRBV25-1 to TRBJ2-5; TRBD1 or TRBD2 may be the D gene (6 bases each). Germline V lookup: CDR1 MGHDK, CDR2 SYGVNS. This CDR3 comprises 16 residues. The CDR3 nucleotides are TGTGCCAGCAGGGGGTACGGGGGCCAGGGACAAGAGACGCAGTACTTC. Its translation is CASRGYGGQGQETQYF. Looking up the rest from reference TRBV25-1 and TRBJ2-5 gives the full variable domain: EADIYQTPRYLVIGTGKKITLECSQTMGHDKMYWYQQDPGMELHLIHYSYGVNSTEKGDLSSESTVSRIRTEHFPLTLESARPSHTSQYLCASRGYGGQGQETQYFGPGTRLLVL.

CDR3 sequence: CASSVRGLLNTEAFF. The CDR3 DNA reads TGTGCCAGCAGCGTCCGGGGGCTCTTGAACACTGAAGCTTTCTTT. The gene calls are TRBV6-1 and TRBJ1-1, with D tentatively TRBD1 (6 bases). Deletions cut 6 bases from V and 0 bases from J, with 14 bases between. This CDR3 has 15 residues. CDR1 is MNHNS and CDR2 is SASEGT in the germline V gene.

The rearrangement uses TRBV27 and TRBJ1-2, with 12 bases identical to TRBD1. V dropped 2 bases and J dropped 8; count of bases not matched to a gene: 6. CDR1 and CDR2 (germline): MNHEY, SMNVEV (reference sequence). The CDR3 length is 15 residues. CDR3 amino acids: CASSLVGTGGTGYTF. Written as DNA, the CDR3 is TGTGCCAGCAGTTTAGTGGGGACAGGGGGCACGGGCTACACCTTC.

Ten or more counts support this clonotype. The chain uses TRBV27 and TRBJ1-2, with a tentative D call TRBD1 (6 bases). The V gene lost 5 bases and the J gene lost 3 bases, with 13 bases spanning the gap. CDR1 MNHEY and CDR2 SMNVEV come from the germline V gene (reference sequence). The CDR3 contains 14 residues. The CDR3 DNA reads TGTGCCAGCAGTCCCCGCGGACAGTACTATGGCTACACCTTC. As protein: CASSPRGQYYGYTF.

The sample holds one count of this clonotype. V is TRBV6-1 and J is TRBJ1-2, with 7 bases matching TRBD1. The V gene end was trimmed by 4 bases and the J gene end by 3 bases; junction bases not matched to a gene: 5. The CDR3 contains 14 residues. Germline V gene sequence: CDR1 MNHNS, CDR2 SASEGT. The CDR3 sequence: CASSATGTDYGYTF. CDR3 in DNA: TGTGCCAGCAGTGCCACCGGGACAGACTATGGCTACACCTTC.

This chain links TRBV6-1 with TRBJ2-3; 7 bases line up with TRBD1. The germline V gene encodes CDR1 MNHNS and CDR2 SASEGT. This CDR3 contains 16 residues. Trimming removed 5 bases from V and 9 bases from J; junction bases left unmatched: 17. The CDR3 DNA reads as TGTGCCAGCAGTCCTAGGGGGCAGCCAACCAAAGACACGCAGTATTTT. Protein product: CASSPRGQPTKDTQYF.

Remarks on this clonotype: A junction boundary mismatches the germline segment, possibly from a read error. CDR3: CASRGVGANILTF. Written as DNA, the CDR3 is TGTGCCAGCAGGGGGGTTGGGGCCAACATCCTGACTTTC. The chain is built from TRBV6-1 and TRBJ2-6; D possibly uses TRBD1 or TRBD2 (5 bases each). Per the germline V gene, CDR1 is MNHNS and CDR2 is SASEGT. The CDR3 runs 13 residues.

Notes on this clonotype: One junction end disagrees with the germline gene, perhaps due to a read error. The V and J genes are TRBV6-1 and TRBJ2-3; either TRBD1 or TRBD2 may supply D (6 bases each). CDR1 is MNHNS and CDR2 is SASEGT in the germline V gene. CDR3 length: 15 amino acids. The CDR3 here is CGSSPRVGGTNMQYF. The CDR3 coding sequence is TGTGGCAGCAGTCCGAGGGTGGGGGGCACAAACATGCAGTACTTT.

V gene TRBV10-1 combines with J gene TRBJ2-1; 7 bases fit TRBD1. The J call may be in error: the DNA end matches TRBJ2-5 better. There are 14 residues in the CDR3. Germline CDR1 is WNHNN and CDR2 is SYGVQD (reference sequence). The chain's CDR3 is CASSDRGSGETQYF. The CDR3, as DNA: TGCGCCAGCAGTGACAGGGGGTCAGGGGAGACCCAGTACTTC.

In regard to this clonotype: One end of the junction varies from germline; a read error may be responsible. This chain connects TRBV25-1 to TRBJ2-4; D tentatively fits TRBD1 or TRBD2 (5 bases each). CDR1 MGHDK and CDR2 SYGVNS come from the germline V gene. CDR3 length equals 14 residues. Here the CDR3 reads CAGRGGRDKDIQYF. The CDR3 nucleotides read TGTGCGGGGCGCGGAGGCCGTGACAAAGACATCCAGTACTTC. Filled out from reference TRBV25-1 and TRBJ2-4, the complete variable domain reads EADIYQTPRYLVIGTGKKITLECSQTMGHDKMYWYQQDPGMELHLIHYSYGVNSTEKGDLSSESTVSRIRTEHFPLTLESARPSHTSQYLCAGRGGRDKDIQYFGAGTRLSVL.

The chain combines TRBV6-1 with TRBJ2-2; D is tentatively TRBD1 or TRBD2 (5 bases each). The end of the DNA aligns better with TRBJ2-3, so the J call may be wrong. This CDR3 is built from 16 residues. The germline V gene encodes CDR1 MNHNS and CDR2 SASEGT. The CDR3 spells CASRGGQAVSTGEQYF. The CDR3 DNA reads as TGTGCCAGCAGGGGCGGGCAGGCTGTGAGCACAGGTGAGCAGTATTTT.